A selection of T cell receptor beta chains follows, all from one sample in a study of OX40 agonist ivuxolimab in advanced cancers. The table came from immunoSEQ multiplex PCR; TCRdb's copy has only in-frame clones and leaves some out. The profile shows 90,000 to 120,000 clones, approximately 90% of them singletons. This sample comprised CD4+ or CD8+ T cells sorted from blood, obtained in a trial of the OX40 agonist ivuxolimab. These receptors originate from an adult with an advanced solid tumor such as melanoma, head and neck, liver or kidney cancer. Each CDR3 is given with its conserved first and last residue. D genes are given only for firm matches. Expanded clones are given a class, and other clones once, few, many or no size at all.

J gene: TRBJ2-1; clone size: -; V gene: TRBV19; D gene: TRBD1; CDR3 DNA: TGTGCCAGTAGGACAGGGCCGGGCAATGAGCAGTTCTTC; CDR3 protein: CASRTGPGNEQFF
J gene: TRBJ2-1; clone size: -; V gene: TRBV23-1; D gene: TRBD2; CDR3 DNA: TGCGCCAGCAGTAGACTAGCAGGTGAGCAGTTCTTC; CDR3 protein: CASSRLAGEQFF
J gene: TRBJ2-2; clone size: -; V gene: TRBV27; D gene: -; CDR3 DNA: TGTGCCAGCAGTATACAGGGATCCGGGGAGCTGTTTTTT; CDR3 protein: CASSIQGSGELFF
J gene: TRBJ1-1; clone size: few; V gene: TRBV9; D gene: -; CDR3 DNA: TGTGCCAGCAGCGTAGAAGGGAGTGAAGCTTTCTTT; CDR3 protein: CASSVEGSEAFF
J gene: TRBJ1-1; clone size: -; V gene: TRBV7-2; D gene: -; CDR3 DNA: TGTGCCAGCAGCTTAGGGGAGAACACTGAAGCTTTCTTT; CDR3 protein: CASSLGENTEAFF
J gene: TRBJ1-1; clone size: -; V gene: TRBV19; D gene: -; CDR3 DNA: TGTGCCAGTAGTCCGCGCGGGGCGAACACTGAAGCTTTCTTT; CDR3 protein: CASSPRGANTEAFF
J gene: TRBJ2-2; clone size: -; V gene: TRBV10-3; D gene: -; CDR3 DNA: TGTGCCATCAGGGACACCTTAACCGGGGAGCTGTTTTTT; CDR3 protein: CAIRDTLTGELFF
J gene: TRBJ2-1; clone size: -; V gene: TRBV5-1; D gene: -; CDR3 DNA: TGCGCCAGCAGATGGCCCAGGGGGGAAGATGAGCAGTTCTTC; CDR3 protein: CASRWPRGEDEQFF
J gene: TRBJ2-5; clone size: -; V gene: TRBV5-1; D gene: -; CDR3 DNA: TGCGCCAGCAGCGCGGATCGAGGGACGGTTCAAGAGACCCAGTACTTC; CDR3 protein: CASSADRGTVQETQYF
J gene: TRBJ2-5; clone size: -; V gene: TRBV11-3; D gene: -; CDR3 DNA: TGTGCCAGCAGCACCTCAGGCGGGCAGTACTTC; CDR3 protein: CASSTSGGQYF
J gene: TRBJ2-3; clone size: -; V gene: TRBV9; D gene: -; CDR3 DNA: TGTGCCAGCAGCGTAGCTTCAGGGGACCCGAAACTTACAGATACGCAGTATTTT; CDR3 protein: CASSVASGDPKLTDTQYF
J gene: TRBJ1-1; clone size: -; V gene: TRBV27; D gene: -; CDR3 DNA: TGTGCCAGCAGACCCGGGACCCAGAACACTGAAGCTTTCTTT; CDR3 protein: CASRPGTQNTEAFF
J gene: TRBJ1-1; clone size: -; V gene: TRBV19; D gene: -; CDR3 DNA: TGTGCCAGTAGTATCTCTGAGGGTTTAAACACTGAAGCTTTCTTT; CDR3 protein: CASSISEGLNTEAFF
J gene: TRBJ1-1; clone size: -; V gene: TRBV6-5; D gene: -; CDR3 DNA: TGTGCCAGCAGTTACTCGGCGAACACTGAAGCTTTCTTT; CDR3 protein: CASSYSANTEAFF
J gene: TRBJ2-1; clone size: -; V gene: TRBV25-1; D gene: -; CDR3 DNA: TGTGCCAGCAGGCGGGGCTCCCCTTCCTACAATGAGCAGTTCTTC; CDR3 protein: CASRRGSPSYNEQFF
J gene: TRBJ2-1; clone size: -; V gene: TRBV28; D gene: TRBD2; CDR3 DNA: TGTGCCAGCGCAACTAGCGGGAGTCGGGATGAGCAGTTCTTC; CDR3 protein: CASATSGSRDEQFF
J gene: TRBJ2-1; clone size: -; V gene: TRBV28; D gene: -; CDR3 DNA: TGTGCCACCGGGACACCGTACAATGAGCAGTTCTTC; CDR3 protein: CATGTPYNEQFF
J gene: TRBJ1-5; clone size: -; V gene: TRBV7-2; D gene: -; CDR3 DNA: TGTGCCAGCAGCGTCGTCGTGGCGGGCCAGGCAAGCAATCAGCCCCAGCATTTT; CDR3 protein: CASSVVVAGQASNQPQHF
J gene: TRBJ2-6; clone size: -; V gene: TRBV18; D gene: TRBD2; CDR3 DNA: TGTGCCAGCTCACCCGGACTAGCGGAGCTCGGTGGGGCCAACGTCCTGACTTTC; CDR3 protein: CASSPGLAELGGANVLTF
J gene: TRBJ2-4; clone size: -; V gene: TRBV30; D gene: TRBD2; CDR3 DNA: TGTGCCTGGGGAGACTTTGGGACTACTTACTCCAAAAACATTCAGTACTTC; CDR3 protein: CAWGDFGTTYSKNIQYF
J gene: TRBJ1-2; clone size: -; V gene: TRBV11-3; D gene: TRBD1; CDR3 DNA: TGTGCCAGCAGCTTAGCCGGGACAGGTCTCTATGGCTACACCTTC; CDR3 protein: CASSLAGTGLYGYTF
J gene: TRBJ2-1; clone size: once; V gene: TRBV11-3; D gene: TRBD2; CDR3 DNA: TGTGCCAGCAGCTTAGAGAGACTAGCGGGAACCTACAATGAGCAGTTCTTC; CDR3 protein: CASSLERLAGTYNEQFF
J gene: TRBJ2-7; clone size: -; V gene: TRBV6-1; D gene: -; CDR3 DNA: TGTGCCAGCAGTGATGGACCTGAGCAGTACTTC; CDR3 protein: CASSDGPEQYF
J gene: TRBJ2-3; clone size: -; V gene: TRBV23-1; D gene: TRBD2; CDR3 DNA: TGCGCCAGCGGACGGACTAGCGGGGAGACAAATACGCAGTATTTT; CDR3 protein: CASGRTSGETNTQYF
J gene: TRBJ1-3; clone size: -; V gene: TRBV6-5; D gene: -; CDR3 DNA: TGTGCCAGCAGTTACGCCAACTCTGGAAACACCATATATTTT; CDR3 protein: CASSYANSGNTIYF
J gene: TRBJ1-1; clone size: -; V gene: TRBV19; D gene: -; CDR3 DNA: TGTGCCAGTAGACAATGGGCCACTGAAGCTTTCTTT; CDR3 protein: CASRQWATEAFF